This T cell receptor beta chain was documented in a study of Graves' ophthalmopathy and Graves' hyperthyroidism. Study summary: The blood sample was drawn at first diagnosis and before any treatment.

Note on this clonotype: What it recognizes is unknown.

Study-wide findings and caveats: Progression of ophthalmopathy was predicted by the model with around 68% sensitivity and roughly 74% specificity. Blood also carried most expanded thyroid clonotypes exceeding 0.001 frequency.

The CDR3 runs 12 residues. The V end lost 1 base, the J end lost 3 bases, and 7 bases lay between the germline ends. The V gene's germline CDR1 is SQVTM and CDR2 ANQGSEA. As the starting material, roughly 9.8 ml of fresh peripheral blood yielded the PBMCs. From RNA, the CDR3 regions of TCR beta chains were amplified and sequenced. HTBI primers were used in a first-round RT-PCR, which preceded a second-round multiplex PCR. TCRdb used MiXCR to reprocess the multiplex PCR reads, holding one entry per CDR3 protein. The sample records under 800,000 distinct CDR3 sequences, around a fifth being singletons. The V gene is TRBV29-1, the J gene TRBJ2-7; D is ambiguous. The sample taken for sequencing was peripheral blood. This TCR was sampled from a woman aged 18 to 35 with stable Graves' hyperthyroidism. Some clones in this sample may be carry-over from other donors' samples. In nucleotides, the CDR3 is TGCAGCGTTGAAGGGAATTACTACGAGCAGTACTTC. Encoded protein: CSVEGNYYEQYF.